One sample yielded the 8 T cell receptor beta chains listed below, sequenced in a study of metastatic and nonmetastatic thyroid tumors. Not a single patient had been given any form of treatment at any point before undergoing thyroid surgery. TCRdb reanalyzed the PCR reads with MiXCR. Of 12,000 or so clones in the sample, approximately 30% are singletons; the top ten hold roughly 23%. The sample taken for sequencing was adjacent normal tissue. The receptors stem from a male donor with papillary thyroid cancer or a benign thyroid nodule (not recorded which). Some clones in this sample may be carry-over from other donors' samples.

Ten or more counts support this clone. The chain has TRBV9 and TRBJ1-4, with TRBD1 as a possible D gene (6 bases). V shed 4 bases and J shed 7 bases, with 17 bases lying between them. This CDR3 has 15 amino acids. Looked up from germline, CDR1 is SGDLS and CDR2 is YYNGEE. The CDR3 loop is CASSPHRGAGEKLFF. The CDR3, as DNA: TGTGCCAGCAGCCCACACCGGGGGGCAGGTGAAAAACTGTTTTTT.

This clone qualifies as medium-sized. The chain is built from TRBV20-1 and TRBJ2-7; the D call may be TRBD1 or TRBD2 (6 bases each). The CDR3 has 14 amino acids. V lost 3 bases and J lost 0, with 12 bases in between. The germline CDR1 and CDR2 sequences are DFQATT and SNEGSKA (reference sequence). CDR3 amino acids: CSARGAGGSYEQYF. In DNA form, the CDR3 reads TGCAGTGCTAGGGGGGCCGGGGGCTCCTACGAGCAGTACTTC.

The table lists this clone with many counts. The CDR3, as DNA: TGCAGTGCTCCCCTAGCGGGACTCTATGAGCAGTTCTTC. Its protein product is CSAPLAGLYEQFF. V usage is TRBV20-1 and J usage is TRBJ2-1; 9 bases map to TRBD2. V shed 5 bases and J 8 bases; nucleotides not matched to a gene: 7. The CDR3 contains 13 residues. Germline CDR1 is DFQATT and CDR2 is SNEGSKA (reference sequence).

The V gene is TRBV20-1, the J gene TRBJ2-7, with TRBD2 matching 10 bases. The ends lost 0 bases at V and 1 base at J; junction bases unmatched: 6. Germline V gene data show CDR1 as DFQATT and CDR2 as SNEGSKA (reference sequence). CDR3 size: 16 residues. As DNA, the CDR3 is TGCAGTGCTAGAGATTGGGCTAGCGGGAGTTCCTACGAGCAGTACTTC. It encodes CSARDWASGSSYEQYF.

DNA for the CDR3: TGTGCCAGCAGCTTGATAATAGGGGCTTGGGAGCAGTTCTTC. It encodes CASSLIIGAWEQFF. V gene TRBV11-2 combines with J gene TRBJ2-1; tentative D call: TRBD1 (5 bases). The CDR3 totals 14 residues. V lost 3 bases to trimming and J lost 10 bases, with 16 bases between them. The germline V gene has CDR1 SGHAT and CDR2 FQNNGV.

The genes are TRBV29-1 and TRBJ2-4, with a weak D call TRBD1 (6 bases). The J call may be in error: the DNA end matches TRBJ2-1 better. Germline V gene data show CDR1 as SQVTM and CDR2 as ANQGSEA. This CDR3 contains 12 residues. The CDR3 DNA reads as TGCAGCGTTGACACAGGGTGGAATGAGCAGTTCTTC. It codes for CSVDTGWNEQFF.

This clone was detected a few times. The chain links TRBV7-2 to TRBJ2-7; the D is unclear. V dropped 1 base and J dropped 2 bases, with 6 bases sitting between them. The CDR3 extends over 13 amino acids. Per the germline V gene, CDR1 is SGHTA and CDR2 is FQGNSA. The CDR3 sequence is CASSLDSAYEQYF. In DNA form, the CDR3 reads TGTGCCAGCAGCTTAGACAGCGCCTACGAGCAGTACTTC.

This rearrangement joins TRBV19 to TRBJ2-6, with D unclear. This CDR3 spans 15 amino acids. Per the germline V gene, CDR1 is LNHDA and CDR2 is SQIVND (reference sequence). Trimming removed 3 bases from V and 0 bases from J, with 6 bases in between. The CDR3 nucleotides read TGTGCCAGTAGTATTGGTTACTCTGGGGCCAACGTCCTGACTTTC. Residues: CASSIGYSGANVLTF.